A single T cell receptor beta chain is shown here with its context. TCRdb's table, derived via immunoSEQ multiplex PCR, lists solely in-frame clones and lacks some. Of 130,000 to 150,000 clones detected, approximately 90% appear once; the ten largest clones hold 1.6%. This CDR3 is 12 amino acids long. V was shortened by 4 bases and J by 5 bases, with 9 bases between the two germline ends. The germline V gene has CDR1 SGHDT and CDR2 YYEEEE. The data stem from a study of T cell responses to AZD1222 COVID-19 vaccine. Study context: Investigators merged groups given second doses at roughly 4 or roughly 12 weeks.

The chain carries TRBV5-6 and TRBJ1-1; D gene uncertain. Sequencing was performed on peripheral blood, taken on day 0 of AZD1222 vaccination. The receptor was isolated from an adult in good health. The CDR3 loop reads CASSPGGTEAFF. The CDR3 DNA follows: TGTGCCAGCAGCCCCGGTGGGACTGAAGCTTTCTTT.